One sample yielded the 23 T cell receptor beta chains listed below, sequenced in a study of vaccination effects on CD4 cells after COVID-19 (dated by TCRdb to between 2021 and 2023). No antigen has been assigned to these receptors. Receptors were amplified or captured by the immunoSEQ multiplex PCR assay. What TCRdb holds here is the immuneACCESS table cut down to in-frame rearrangements. Part of the clones is not present; checked against another copy, under half of the missing clones reflect an unresolved V gene, and the others are unexplained. The sample table records tens of thousands of clones; 70% to 75% of these occur just once. 1.5% to 2% of the sample is in the top ten clones. In the ViraFEST assay, PBMC were stimulated with viral peptide pools, and antigen-specific CD4+ T cell clonotypes were then identified by expansion using TCR sequencing. After around 10 days of culture, CD4+ T cells were isolated with the EasySep CD4+ T cell isolation kit.

This material consisted of CD4+ T cells from PBMCs cultured with HCoV-229E spike peptides, taken before COVID-19 vaccination. In the paper's terms, the cell subset or site label means: HCoV-229E spike overlapping peptide pool stimulation. The receptor source for this set is a human donor who received a COVID-19 vaccine.

The chain combines TRBV5-1 with TRBJ2-3, with 10 bases fitting TRBD2. Germline CDR1 and CDR2: SGHRS and YFSETQ. This CDR3 has 14 residues. The V segment lost 10 bases and the J segment 5 bases; nucleotides outside the gene matches: 10. Here the CDR3 DNA reads TGCGCCTGTCAAAGCGGGGGGGCCTTAGATACGCAGTATTTT. This gives the protein CACQSGGALDTQYF.

The V gene is TRBV7-8, the J gene TRBJ2-2; D is perhaps TRBD2 (6 bases). The CDR3 totals 15 residues. CDR1 is SGHVS, CDR2 FQNEAQ, per germline. Between the trimmed V and J ends, which lost 5 bases and 1 base, there was a span of 11 bases. CDR3 residues: CASSVGLLNTGELFF. The DNA for the CDR3 is TGTGCCAGCAGCGTGGGACTCCTGAACACCGGGGAGCTGTTTTTT.

The J gene is TRBJ1-5, the V gene TRBV6-5; unclear D gene. The CDR3 has 13 amino acids. The V end was cut by 6 bases, the J end by 5 bases, with 11 bases between. Germline CDR1 MNHEY, CDR2 SVGAGI. CDR3 amino acids: CASSYNYDQPQHF. CDR3 nucleotide sequence: TGTGCCAGCAGCTACAATTACGATCAGCCCCAGCATTTT.

The table lists this clone with a count of one. The rearrangement joins TRBV20-1 to TRBJ2-3; the match to TRBD2 covers 8 bases. Germline CDR1 is DFQATT and CDR2 is SNEGSKA (reference sequence). The CDR3 runs to 18 residues. Germline trimming cut 3 bases from V and 2 bases from J; bases unmatched to any gene: 16. CDR3 bases: TGCAGTGCTAGTGGTTCCGCGGATAGCGGGGCGTCCACAGATACGCAGTATTTT. Residues: CSASGSADSGASTDTQYF.

Remarks on this clone: In the same sample, other DNA sequences code for this CDR3. The V call is TRBV7-3, the J call TRBJ1-1; D is uncertain. Deletions cut 0 bases from V and 4 bases from J, with 6 bases between. The CDR3 consists of 13 residues. The germline V gene encodes CDR1 SGHTA and CDR2 FQGTGA. This CDR3 is CASSLTGTTEAFF. DNA of the CDR3: TGTGCCAGCAGCTTAACAGGAACCACTGAAGCTTTCTTT.

The V call is TRBV4-1, the J call TRBJ1-6, with 7 bases aligning to TRBD1. Germline trimming cut 0 bases from V and 9 bases from J; bases unmatched to any gene: 11. The germline gives CDR1 MGHRA, CDR2 YSYEKL. The length of the CDR3 is 17 residues. The CDR3 loop is CASSQDQRTGGGSPLHF. The CDR3 DNA reads as TGCGCCAGCAGCCAAGACCAGAGGACAGGCGGAGGTTCACCCCTCCACTTT.

This clone was counted a few times. This chain connects TRBV4-3 to TRBJ2-2; TRBD2 is a possible D gene (6 bases). Germline CDR1 is LGHNA and CDR2 is YSLEER. V shed 0 bases and J shed 3 bases, with 11 bases lying between them. The CDR3 covers 16 residues. For the CDR3, the DNA is TGCGCCAGCAGCCAAGACCAGGACTACTACACCGGGGAGCTGTTTTTT. Its protein product is CASSQDQDYYTGELFF.

This sequence joins TRBV18 and TRBJ2-6, with D possibly being TRBD2 (6 bases). Germline V gene lookup returns CDR1 KGHSH and CDR2 LQKENI. The CDR3 contains 15 residues. Trimming cost V 6 bases and J 0 bases, with 9 bases left between them. In DNA form, the CDR3 reads TGTGCCAGCTCTCAGACTAGCTCTGGGGCCAACGTCCTGACTTTC. It codes for CASSQTSSGANVLTF.

This chain links TRBV3-1 (or the pseudogene TRBV3-2) with TRBJ2-2; D is perhaps TRBD1 or TRBD2 (7 bases each). The CDR3 has 17 residues. CDR1 LGHDT and CDR2 YNNKEL come from the germline V gene (reference sequence). V was pared by 8 bases and J by 4 bases, with 23 bases between. This CDR3 reads CASGSLGGGGRTGELFF. CDR3 nucleotide sequence: TGTGCCAGCGGATCTCTAGGGGGAGGGGGCCGCACCGGGGAGCTGTTTTTT.

This clone was detected only a few times. V is TRBV7-3 and J is TRBJ1-3; no firm D call. This CDR3 has 16 amino acids. Germline CDR1 and CDR2: SGHTA and FQGTGA. V lost 2 bases, J lost 0 bases, and 11 bases lay in between. The CDR3 sequence: CASSLDGDSSGNTIYF. The CDR3 nucleotides are TGTGCCAGCAGCTTAGACGGTGATAGCTCTGGAAACACCATATATTTT.

The chain joins TRBV11-1 to TRBJ2-7; 7 bases align to TRBD1. Germline loops: CDR1 SGHAT, CDR2 FQDESV (reference sequence). CDR3 length equals 12 residues. After removal of 5 bases from V and 5 bases from J, the junction contained 3 bases not matched to a gene. The CDR3 spells CASSPTGDEQYV. The CDR3 bases are TGTGCCAGCAGCCCTACAGGGGACGAGCAGTACGTC.

This clone was seen only a few times. This chain uses TRBV19 with TRBJ2-2; 7 positions agree with TRBD1. This CDR3 is 15 amino acids long. Per the germline V gene, CDR1 is LNHDA and CDR2 is SQIVND (reference sequence). The junction had 8 bases not matched to a gene; V was cut back by 3 bases and J by 7 bases. The CDR3 loop is CASSITGQLDGELFF. The CDR3, as DNA: TGTGCCAGTAGTATTACGGGACAGTTGGACGGGGAGCTGTTTTTT.

The CDR3 here is CASSYSRGHEQYV. The CDR3 DNA reads as TGTGCCAGCAGTTACTCGAGGGGCCACGAGCAGTACGTC. J is TRBJ2-7 and V is TRBV6-5; D may correspond to TRBD1 or TRBD2 (5 bases each). The CDR3 consists of 13 residues. Per the germline V gene, CDR1 is MNHEY and CDR2 is SVGAGI. Trimming cost V 0 bases and J 5 bases, with 8 bases left between them.

This chain connects TRBV10-2 to TRBJ1-4; 11 nucleotides match TRBD1. The CDR3 is made up of 15 amino acids. Trimming removed 10 bases from V and 5 bases from J; junction bases left unmatched: 9. The germline V gene encodes CDR1 WSHSY and CDR2 SAAADI. CDR3 region: CATSGQGAENEKLFF. CDR3 in DNA: TGCGCCACCTCAGGACAGGGGGCTGAAAATGAAAAACTGTTTTTT.

The chain recombines TRBV4-1 with TRBJ1-1, with D uncertain. Looked up from germline, CDR1 is MGHRA and CDR2 is YSYEKL. Trimming took off 0 bases at V and 12 bases at J, with 5 bases between the two ends. This CDR3 has 10 amino acids. The CDR3: CASSQDATFF. In nucleotides, the CDR3 is TGCGCCAGCAGCCAAGATGCGACTTTCTTT.

The chain joins TRBV5-4 to TRBJ1-1; 11 bases fit TRBD1. The CDR3 contains 16 residues. The trim removed 3 bases at V and 4 bases at J, leaving 8 bases unmatched. CDR1 SGHNT and CDR2 YYREEE come from the germline V gene (reference sequence). The CDR3 here is CASSSGQGAWGTEAFF. Here the CDR3 DNA reads TGTGCCAGCAGCTCCGGACAGGGGGCTTGGGGCACTGAAGCTTTCTTT.

CDR3 coding DNA: TGTGCTAGTGGTTTGGGGGCTAGCGGGGGCCTATACAATGAGCAGTTCTTC. This translates into CASGLGASGGLYNEQFF. V is TRBV12-5 and J is TRBJ2-1; 10 bases agree with TRBD2. V was pared by 1 base and J by 4 bases, with 7 bases of the junction left unmatched. The germline CDR1 and CDR2 sequences are LGHNT and FRNRAP. CDR3 size: 17 residues.

The gene calls are TRBV14 and TRBJ1-4; a possible D gene is TRBD1 (5 bases). The germline V gene encodes CDR1 SGHDN and CDR2 FVKESK. The V and J ends lost 4 bases and 5 bases respectively, with 8 bases between them. There are 13 residues in the CDR3. DNA of the CDR3: TGTGCCAGCAGCCCAGGGCTAAATGAAAAACTGTTTTTT. As protein: CASSPGLNEKLFF. The full variable domain, completed using reference TRBV14 and TRBJ1-4, is EAGVTQFPSHSVIEKGQTVTLRCDPISGHDNLYWYRRVMGKEIKFLLHFVKESKQDESGMPNNRFLAERTGGTYSTLKVQPAELEDSGVYFCASSPGLNEKLFFGSGTQLSVL.

J is TRBJ1-4 and V is TRBV5-1; possible D gene TRBD1, 5 bases. The germline V gene has CDR1 SGHRS and CDR2 YFSETQ. V was cut by 4 bases and J by 3 bases, with 28 bases left in between. This CDR3 comprises 20 residues. The CDR3 sequence is CASSGGRGLPTTKANEKLFF. CDR3 bases: TGCGCCAGCAGCGGAGGCCGGGGCCTACCAACAACTAAGGCTAATGAAAAACTGTTTTTT.

The chain combines TRBV24-1 with TRBJ2-3, with 7 nucleotides matching TRBD1. In germline, CDR1 is KGHDR, CDR2 SFDVKD. This CDR3 has 17 residues. V lost 5 bases to trimming and J lost 0 bases; unmatched junction nucleotides: 10. CDR3 nucleotide sequence: TGTGCCACCAGTGGTACTTCCCGGGACAGCAGCACAGATACGCAGTATTTT. This translates into CATSGTSRDSSTDTQYF.

This chain links TRBV9 with TRBJ1-2; 7 bases map to TRBD1. In germline, CDR1 is SGDLS, CDR2 YYNGEE. This CDR3 is 15 amino acids long. After removal of 0 bases from V and 0 bases from J, the junction contained 2 bases not matched to a gene. In DNA form, the CDR3 reads TGTGCCAGCAGCGTAGCTGGGACAGCTAACTATGGCTACACCTTC. It yields the protein CASSVAGTANYGYTF. The entire variable domain, with the rest obtained from reference TRBV9 and TRBJ1-2, is as follows: DSGVTQTPKHLITATGQRVTLRCSPRSGDLSVYWYQQSLDQGLQFLIQYYNGEERAKGNILERFSAQQFPDLHSELNLSSLELGDSALYFCASSVAGTANYGYTFGSGTRLTVV.

V usage is TRBV18 and J usage is TRBJ1-6; the match to TRBD1 covers 9 bases. Germline CDR1 and CDR2: KGHSH and LQKENI. This CDR3 contains 15 residues. The J segment lost 5 bases and the V segment lost 3 bases, leaving 2 bases of the junction unmatched. The CDR3 is CASSPGQGHNSPLHF. CDR3 nucleotide sequence: TGTGCCAGCTCACCCGGACAGGGGCATAATTCACCCCTCCACTTT. The full variable domain, in which reference TRBV18 and TRBJ1-6 provide the parts outside the CDR3, is NAGVMQNPRHLVRRRGQEARLRCSPMKGHSHVYWYRQLPEEGLKFMVYLQKENIIDESGMPKERFSAEFPKEGPSILRIQQVVRGDSAAYFCASSPGQGHNSPLHFGNGTRLTVT.

V usage is TRBV15 and J usage is TRBJ1-2; D not resolved. CDR3 length equals 13 residues. The germline V and J ends were trimmed by 3 bases and 0 bases, with 5 bases remaining between them. Germline-derived CDR1 and CDR2 are LNHNV and YYDKDF (reference sequence). CDR3 in DNA: TGTGCCACCAGCAGGTTTTCTAACTATGGCTACACCTTC. This gives the protein CATSRFSNYGYTF.